Sequencing of this T cell receptor (beta chain) was carried out in a study of T-cell reconstitution after alpha-beta-depleted transplantation in children. Only one count was recorded for this clonotype. Its antigen is still unknown. Researchers prepared the TCRbeta library using unique molecular identifiers, the study reports. TCRdb re-called the PCR reads with MiXCR, one entry per CDR3 protein. The sample lists hundreds of thousands of distinct CDR3 sequences; around 15% were seen once. CDR1 and CDR2 from the germline V gene are SGHTA and FQGNSA. Trimming removed 5 bases from V and 9 bases from J, with 14 bases in between. The CDR3 totals 13 residues. Regarding the study as a whole: One year after transplant, T-cell counts and diversity came mostly from newly produced T cells. About two months after transplant, alpha-beta T cells reportedly came from several hundred expanded graft clones. From surviving recipient T cells and thymic progenitors came the high day-60 TCRbeta diversity observed in some patients.

The V call is TRBV7-2, the J call TRBJ2-1; weak D call: TRBD1 (5 bases). The receptor was isolated from a boy under two years old who had a stem cell transplant for Wiskott-Aldrich syndrome, so the T cells may come from the graft donor. The sample here was PBMCs, mostly from graft donor cells, taken 360 days after TCRalphabeta/CD19-depleted stem cell transplant. The DNA of the CDR3 is TGTGCCAGCAGCCCCACAGACAGAACTGAGCAGTTCTTC. Amino acid sequence: CASSPTDRTEQFF.